This T cell receptor beta chain originates from a study of blood T cell repertoires in COVID-19 (dated by TCRdb to between 2020 and 2021). The study in broad terms: Samples covering the acute and convalescent phases of COVID-19 were provided by collaborators in the United States, Italy and Spain. The dataset comprised deeply sampled blood TCRbeta repertoires from subjects exposed to, actively infected with, or recovered from COVID-19. Samples came from the ongoing ImmuneRACE study (first 160 participants) plus 1,254 subjects from 6 global collaborators. Where HLA class I and class II types were available, the types were taken from metadata supplied by the sample provider, not from assay-based typing. The sample metadata nearly always contained a de-identified subject ID, COVID-19 status, age in years and sex. The material from the prospective study consisted of cDNA or gDNA derived from T cells, B-cell-depleted T cells, or PBMCs. The repertoires were made available in a free public database intended to serve as a resource for research on the immune response to SARS-CoV-2. Broad study findings and their caveats: The quantity of clinical and demographic metadata differed by source and by participant and was supplied without curation.

Whole blood was collected in K2EDTA tubes by collaborating institutions according to the institutions' own protocols. Collaborator samples were shipped for TCRbeta analysis as frozen whole blood, isolated PBMCs, or DNA extracted from either sample type. TCRbeta CDR3 regions were amplified from genomic DNA by means of the immunoSEQ Assay, a bias-controlled multiplex PCR. As for how the authors treated the data: The number of nucleated cells in each sample was estimated by amplification of reference gene primers within the assay. To quantify the absolute abundance of each unique TCRbeta CDR3 rearrangement, sequence reads were collapsed and filtered. For each sample, productive Simpson clonality was calculated by taking the square root of Simpson's diversity index across productive rearrangements. In TCRdb, the immuneACCESS table is reduced to in-frame sequences with V and J assigned. These tables do not hold every clone; where another copy was compared, an unresolved V gene accounts for under half, and the others remain unexplained. The V and J calls and the clone size are those of that table, but D and trimming were determined from the DNA. The sample table holds about 270,000 clones, of which 80% to 90% were seen once. Of the sample, approximately 10% falls within the top ten clones.

The CDR3 holds 15 amino acids from the cysteine to the phenylalanine. Only CDR3 DNA is held: 45 bases, read in frame from base 1. V trim: 4 bases; J trim: 7 bases; unmatched bases: 9. CDR1 SGHNT and CDR2 YYREEE were looked up in the germline V gene (reference sequence). Worth noting for this clone: Its antigen is still unknown. The input lacks base qualities; no much larger clone sits a single base away.

This sequence originates from a woman in her 70s with acute or convalescent COVID-19. The sequence links TRBV5-4 to TRBJ2-7; TRBD1 lines up with 12 middle nucleotides. The sequenced sample consisted of peripheral blood. The nucleotide sequence is TGTGCCAGCAGCAGTCCGGGACAGGGGGCGGGGGAGCAGTACTTC. The encoded protein is CASSSPGQGAGEQYF.